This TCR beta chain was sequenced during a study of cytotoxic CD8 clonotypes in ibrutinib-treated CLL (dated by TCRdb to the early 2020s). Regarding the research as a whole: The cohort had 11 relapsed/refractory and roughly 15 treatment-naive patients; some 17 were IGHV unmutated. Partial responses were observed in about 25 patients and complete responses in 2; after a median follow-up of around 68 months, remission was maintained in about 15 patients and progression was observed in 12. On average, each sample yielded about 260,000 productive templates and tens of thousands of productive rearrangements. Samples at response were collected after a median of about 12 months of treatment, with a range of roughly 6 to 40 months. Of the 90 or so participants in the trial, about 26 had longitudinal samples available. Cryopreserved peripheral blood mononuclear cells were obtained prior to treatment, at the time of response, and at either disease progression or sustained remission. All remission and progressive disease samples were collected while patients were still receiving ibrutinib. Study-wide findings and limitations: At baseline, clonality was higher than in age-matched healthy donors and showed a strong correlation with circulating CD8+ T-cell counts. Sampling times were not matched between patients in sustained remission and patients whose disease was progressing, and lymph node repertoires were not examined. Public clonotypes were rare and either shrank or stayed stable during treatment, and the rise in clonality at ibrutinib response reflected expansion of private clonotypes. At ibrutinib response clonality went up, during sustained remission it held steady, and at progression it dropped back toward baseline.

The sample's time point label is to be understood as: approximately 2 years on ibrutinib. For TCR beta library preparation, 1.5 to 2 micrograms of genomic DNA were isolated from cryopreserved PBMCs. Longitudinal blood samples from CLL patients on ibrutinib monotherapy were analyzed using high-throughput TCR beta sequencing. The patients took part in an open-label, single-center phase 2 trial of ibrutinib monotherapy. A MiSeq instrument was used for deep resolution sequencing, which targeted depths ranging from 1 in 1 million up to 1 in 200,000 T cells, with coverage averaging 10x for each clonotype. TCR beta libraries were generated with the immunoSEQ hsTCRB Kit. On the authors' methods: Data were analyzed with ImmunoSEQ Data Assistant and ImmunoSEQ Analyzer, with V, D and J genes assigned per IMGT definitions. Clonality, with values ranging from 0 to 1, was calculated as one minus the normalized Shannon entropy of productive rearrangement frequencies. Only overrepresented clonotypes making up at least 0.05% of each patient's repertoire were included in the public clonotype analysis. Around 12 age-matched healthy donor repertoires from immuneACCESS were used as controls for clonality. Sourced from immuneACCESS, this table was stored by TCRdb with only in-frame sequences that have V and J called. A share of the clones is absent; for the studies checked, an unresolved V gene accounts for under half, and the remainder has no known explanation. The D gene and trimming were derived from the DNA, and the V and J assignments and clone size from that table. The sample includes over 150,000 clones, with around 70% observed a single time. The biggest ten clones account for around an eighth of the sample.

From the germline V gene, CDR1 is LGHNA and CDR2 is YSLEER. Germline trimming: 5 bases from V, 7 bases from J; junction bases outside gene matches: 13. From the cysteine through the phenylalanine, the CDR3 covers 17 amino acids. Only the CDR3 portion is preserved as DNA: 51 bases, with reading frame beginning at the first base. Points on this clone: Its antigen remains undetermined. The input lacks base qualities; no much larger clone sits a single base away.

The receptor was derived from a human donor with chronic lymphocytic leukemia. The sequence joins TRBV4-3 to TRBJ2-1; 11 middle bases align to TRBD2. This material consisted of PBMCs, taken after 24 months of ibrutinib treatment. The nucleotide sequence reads TGCGCCAGCAGCGGAGGACCCACTAGCGGGAGATGGAATGAGCAGTTCTTC. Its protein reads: CASSGGPTSGRWNEQFF.